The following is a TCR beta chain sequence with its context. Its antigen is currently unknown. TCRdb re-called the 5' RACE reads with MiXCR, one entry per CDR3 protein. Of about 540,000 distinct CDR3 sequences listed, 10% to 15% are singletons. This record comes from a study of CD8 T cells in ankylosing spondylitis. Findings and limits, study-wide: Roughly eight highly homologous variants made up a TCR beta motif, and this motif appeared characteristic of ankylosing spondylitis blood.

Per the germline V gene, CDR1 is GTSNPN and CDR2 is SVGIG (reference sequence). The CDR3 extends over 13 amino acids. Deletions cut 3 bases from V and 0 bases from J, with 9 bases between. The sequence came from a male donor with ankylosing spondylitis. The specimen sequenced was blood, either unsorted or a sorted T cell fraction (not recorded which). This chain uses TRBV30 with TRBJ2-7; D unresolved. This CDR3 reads CAWSLGRSYEQYF. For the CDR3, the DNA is TGTGCCTGGAGCCTGGGCCGCTCCTACGAGCAGTACTTC.